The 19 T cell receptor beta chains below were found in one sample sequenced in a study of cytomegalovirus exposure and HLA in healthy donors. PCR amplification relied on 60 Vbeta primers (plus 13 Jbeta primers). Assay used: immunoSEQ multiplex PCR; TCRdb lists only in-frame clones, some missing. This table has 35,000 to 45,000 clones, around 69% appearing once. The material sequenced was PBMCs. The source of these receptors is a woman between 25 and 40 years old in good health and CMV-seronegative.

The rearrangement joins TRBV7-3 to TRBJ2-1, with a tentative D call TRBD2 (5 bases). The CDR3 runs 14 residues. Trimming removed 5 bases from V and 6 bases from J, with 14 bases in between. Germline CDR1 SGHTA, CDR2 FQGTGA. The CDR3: CASSLLSGSNEQFF. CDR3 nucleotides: TGTGCCAGCAGCCTCCTAAGTGGGAGCAATGAGCAGTTCTTC. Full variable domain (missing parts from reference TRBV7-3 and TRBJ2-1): GAGVSQTPSNKVTEKGKYVELRCDPISGHTALYWYRQSLGQGPEFLIYFQGTGAADDSGLPNDRFFAVRPEGSVSTLKIQRTERGDSAVYLCASSLLSGSNEQFFGPGTRLTVL.

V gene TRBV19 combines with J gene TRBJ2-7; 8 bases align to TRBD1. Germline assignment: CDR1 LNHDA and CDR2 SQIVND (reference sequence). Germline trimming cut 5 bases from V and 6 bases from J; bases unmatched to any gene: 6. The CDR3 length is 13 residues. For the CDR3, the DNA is TGTGCCAGTAGTGAAGGACAGGGTTCCGAGCAGTACTTC. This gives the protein CASSEGQGSEQYF.

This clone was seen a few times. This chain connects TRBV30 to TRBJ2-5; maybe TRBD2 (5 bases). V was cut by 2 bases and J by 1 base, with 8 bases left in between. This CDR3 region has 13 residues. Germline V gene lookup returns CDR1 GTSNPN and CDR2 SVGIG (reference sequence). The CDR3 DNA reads TGTGCCTGGAGTATCGGAGGCCAAGAGACCCAGTACTTC. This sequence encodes CAWSIGGQETQYF.

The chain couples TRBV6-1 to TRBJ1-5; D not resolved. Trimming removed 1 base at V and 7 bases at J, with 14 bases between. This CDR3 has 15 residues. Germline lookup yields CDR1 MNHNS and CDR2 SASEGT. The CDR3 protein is CASSEEKTFYQPQHF. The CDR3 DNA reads TGTGCCAGCAGTGAAGAAAAGACATTTTACCAGCCCCAGCATTTT.

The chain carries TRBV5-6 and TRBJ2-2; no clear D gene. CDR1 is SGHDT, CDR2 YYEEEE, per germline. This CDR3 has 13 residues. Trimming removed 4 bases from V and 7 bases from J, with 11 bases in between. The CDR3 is CASSPIPRGELFF. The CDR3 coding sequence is TGTGCCAGCAGCCCTATCCCACGCGGGGAGCTGTTTTTT.

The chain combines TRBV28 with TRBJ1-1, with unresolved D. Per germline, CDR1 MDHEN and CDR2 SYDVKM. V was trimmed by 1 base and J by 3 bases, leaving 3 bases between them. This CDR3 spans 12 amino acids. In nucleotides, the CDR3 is TGTGCCAGCAGTTTATCGTACACTGAAGCTTTCTTT. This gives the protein CASSLSYTEAFF. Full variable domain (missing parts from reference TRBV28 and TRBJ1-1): DVKVTQSSRYLVKRTGEKVFLECVQDMDHENMFWYRQDPGLGLRLIYFSYDVKMKEKGDIPEGYSVSREKKERFSLILESASTNQTSMYLCASSLSYTEAFFGQGTRLTVV.

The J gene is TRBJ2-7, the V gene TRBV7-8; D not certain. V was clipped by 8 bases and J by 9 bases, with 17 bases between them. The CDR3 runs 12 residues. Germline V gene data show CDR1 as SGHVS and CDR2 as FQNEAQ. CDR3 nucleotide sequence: TGTGCCAGCGTCTCTTCGGGTTCCAGGCAGTACTTC. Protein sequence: CASVSSGSRQYF.

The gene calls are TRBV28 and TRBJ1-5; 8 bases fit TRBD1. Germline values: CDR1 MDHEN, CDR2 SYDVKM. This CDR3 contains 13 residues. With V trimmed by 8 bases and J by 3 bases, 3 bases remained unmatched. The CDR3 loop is CASEDRANQPQHF. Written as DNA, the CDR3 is TGTGCCAGCGAGGACAGGGCCAATCAGCCCCAGCATTTT.

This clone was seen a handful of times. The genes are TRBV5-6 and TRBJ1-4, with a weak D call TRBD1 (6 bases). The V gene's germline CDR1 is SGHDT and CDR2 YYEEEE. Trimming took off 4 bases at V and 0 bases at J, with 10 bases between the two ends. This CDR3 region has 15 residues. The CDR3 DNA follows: TGTGCCAGCAGCCCCACAGGGTCAACTAATGAAAAACTGTTTTTT. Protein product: CASSPTGSTNEKLFF.

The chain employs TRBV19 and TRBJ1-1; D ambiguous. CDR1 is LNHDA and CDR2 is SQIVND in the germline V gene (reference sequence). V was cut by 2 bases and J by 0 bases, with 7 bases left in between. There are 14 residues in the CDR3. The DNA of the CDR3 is TGTGCCAGTAGTATAACAGTGATGAACACTGAAGCTTTCTTT. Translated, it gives CASSITVMNTEAFF.

This CDR3 is CASKRGPDSGANVLTF. CDR3 coding DNA: TGTGCCAGCAAGCGGGGGCCAGACTCTGGGGCCAACGTCCTGACTTTC. The rearrangement links TRBV9 to TRBJ2-6; 8 positions match TRBD2. Looked up from germline, CDR1 is SGDLS and CDR2 is YYNGEE. Trimming removed 6 bases from V and 0 bases from J; junction bases left unmatched: 5. The CDR3 runs to 16 residues.

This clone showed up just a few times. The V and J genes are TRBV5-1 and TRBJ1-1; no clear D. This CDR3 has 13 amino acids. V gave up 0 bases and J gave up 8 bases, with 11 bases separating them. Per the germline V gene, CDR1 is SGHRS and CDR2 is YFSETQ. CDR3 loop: CASSLGGEQEAFF. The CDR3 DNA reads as TGCGCCAGCAGCTTGGGGGGAGAGCAAGAAGCTTTCTTT.

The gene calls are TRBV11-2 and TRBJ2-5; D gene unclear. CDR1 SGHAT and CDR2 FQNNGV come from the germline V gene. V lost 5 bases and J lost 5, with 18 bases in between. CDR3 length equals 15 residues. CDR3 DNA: TGTGCCAGCAGCGCATATGGCGGCCGGCGGGAGACCCAGTACTTC. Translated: CASSAYGGRRETQYF.

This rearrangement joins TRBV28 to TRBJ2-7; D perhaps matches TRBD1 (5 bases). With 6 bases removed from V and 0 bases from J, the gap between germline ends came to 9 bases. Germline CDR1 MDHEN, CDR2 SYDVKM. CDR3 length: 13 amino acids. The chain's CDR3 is CASRPGPSYEQYF. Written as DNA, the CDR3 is TGTGCCAGCAGGCCAGGGCCCTCCTACGAGCAGTACTTC.

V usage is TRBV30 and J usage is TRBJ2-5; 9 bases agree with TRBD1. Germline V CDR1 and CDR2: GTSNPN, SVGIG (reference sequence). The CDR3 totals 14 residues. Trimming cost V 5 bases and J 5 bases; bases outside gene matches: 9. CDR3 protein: CAWDLSGTGETQYF. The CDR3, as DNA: TGTGCCTGGGACCTCAGTGGGACAGGGGAGACCCAGTACTTC.

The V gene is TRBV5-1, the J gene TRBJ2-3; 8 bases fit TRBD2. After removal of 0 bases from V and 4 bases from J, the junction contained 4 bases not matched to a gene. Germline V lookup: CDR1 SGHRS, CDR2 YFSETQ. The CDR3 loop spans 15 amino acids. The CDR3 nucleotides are TGCGCCAGCAGCTTGGAGGCTAGCGGGCCAGATACGCAGTATTTT. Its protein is CASSLEASGPDTQYF.

The CDR3 here is CSVRGGENYGYTF. CDR3 bases: TGCAGCGTAAGAGGGGGAGAGAACTATGGCTACACCTTC. The chain combines TRBV29-1 with TRBJ1-2; weak D call: TRBD1 (6 bases). V lost 6 bases and J 2 bases, leaving 13 bases between the germline ends. The CDR3 length is 13 residues. Looked up from germline, CDR1 is SQVTM and CDR2 is ANQGSEA.

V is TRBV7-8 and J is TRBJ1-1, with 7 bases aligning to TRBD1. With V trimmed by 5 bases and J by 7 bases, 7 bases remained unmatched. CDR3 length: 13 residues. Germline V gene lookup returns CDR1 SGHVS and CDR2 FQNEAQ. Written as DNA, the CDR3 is TGTGCCAGCAGCCCACAGGGGTCCGGTGAAGCTTTCTTT. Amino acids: CASSPQGSGEAFF. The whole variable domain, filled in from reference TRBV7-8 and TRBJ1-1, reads GAGVSQSPRYKVAKRGQDVALRCDPISGHVSLFWYQQALGQGPEFLTYFQNEAQLDKSGLPSDRFFAERPEGSVSTLKIQRTQQEDSAVYLCASSPQGSGEAFFGQGTRLTVV.

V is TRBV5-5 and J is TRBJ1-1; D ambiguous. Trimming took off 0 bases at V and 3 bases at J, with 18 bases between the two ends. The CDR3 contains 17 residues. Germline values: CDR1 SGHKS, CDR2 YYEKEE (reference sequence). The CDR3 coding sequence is TGTGCCAGCAGCTTGGATCACAGATCGACCGTGGACACTGAAGCTTTCTTT. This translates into CASSLDHRSTVDTEAFF.